This is a list of T cell receptor beta chains from one sample in a study of beta chain features in type 1 diabetes. The table came from immunoSEQ multiplex PCR; TCRdb's copy has only in-frame clones and leaves some out. Among 250,000 or so clones listed, around 13% were seen once. Sequencing was done on a sample of naive CD4+ T cells from blood. The receptors were gathered from a man aged 25-45 years with type 1 diabetes. Each CDR3 is given with its conserved first and last residue. The order of the fields is J gene, V gene, D gene, clone size, CDR3 DNA, CDR3 protein. D genes are given only for firm matches. Clone size is not always given. Where it is, it says once, few, many or a class for expanded clones.

j_call: TRBJ1-5; v_call: TRBV4-1; d_call: -; clone_size: few; cdr3_nt: TGCGCCAGCAGCCAAGGGGCAGGGATGGGCAATCAGCCCCAGCATTTT; cdr3_aa: CASSQGAGMGNQPQHF
j_call: TRBJ1-1; v_call: TRBV2; d_call: -; clone_size: -; cdr3_nt: TGTGCCAGCAGTTCCGCAGGCCTACACACTGAAGCTTTCTTT; cdr3_aa: CASSSAGLHTEAFF
j_call: TRBJ2-3; v_call: TRBV11-2; d_call: TRBD2; clone_size: once; cdr3_nt: TGTGCCAGCAGCTTAGATCGGACTAGCAATACGCAGTATTTT; cdr3_aa: CASSLDRTSNTQYF
j_call: TRBJ2-4; v_call: TRBV10-2; d_call: TRBD1; clone_size: -; cdr3_nt: TGCGCCAGCAGTGAGATAGGACAGGGGGTGGGCATTCAGTACTTC; cdr3_aa: CASSEIGQGVGIQYF
j_call: TRBJ1-1; v_call: TRBV7-2; d_call: TRBD1; clone_size: few; cdr3_nt: TGTGCCAGCAGCTCACAGGGGGCAAGCACTGAAGCTTTCTTT; cdr3_aa: CASSSQGASTEAFF
j_call: TRBJ2-7; v_call: TRBV29-1; d_call: -; clone_size: few; cdr3_nt: TGCAGCGTTGAAAGGGGCGCCGACGAGCAGTACTTC; cdr3_aa: CSVERGADEQYF
j_call: TRBJ1-2; v_call: TRBV6-6; d_call: -; clone_size: few; cdr3_nt: TGTGCCAGCAGTTCTCCGGACGAGGGGGACTATGGCTACACCTTC; cdr3_aa: CASSSPDEGDYGYTF
j_call: TRBJ2-5; v_call: TRBV11-2; d_call: -; clone_size: few; cdr3_nt: TGTGCCAGCAACCGGATTAGGGGGCAAGAGACCCAGTACTTC; cdr3_aa: CASNRIRGQETQYF
j_call: TRBJ1-1; v_call: TRBV14; d_call: -; clone_size: few; cdr3_nt: TGTGCCAGCAGCCAAGATCCGGGGGGTGAAGCTTTCTTT; cdr3_aa: CASSQDPGGEAFF
j_call: TRBJ2-3; v_call: TRBV9; d_call: -; clone_size: few; cdr3_nt: TGTGCCAGCAGCGCCTTAAACACAGATACGCAGTATTTT; cdr3_aa: CASSALNTDTQYF
j_call: TRBJ1-1; v_call: TRBV2; d_call: -; clone_size: few; cdr3_nt: TGTGCCAGCAGTGAAGCGGTTGAGGCTTTCTTT; cdr3_aa: CASSEAVEAFF
j_call: TRBJ2-1; v_call: TRBV5-1; d_call: TRBD2; clone_size: -; cdr3_nt: TGCGCCAGCAGCTTGGGAGGCGGGGGAGATAATGAGCAGTTCTTC; cdr3_aa: CASSLGGGGDNEQFF
j_call: TRBJ2-1; v_call: TRBV23-1; d_call: TRBD2; clone_size: few; cdr3_nt: TGCGCCAGCAGTCAGACGGGAGGGCCTTATGAGCAGTTCTTC; cdr3_aa: CASSQTGGPYEQFF
j_call: TRBJ2-1; v_call: TRBV5-6; d_call: -; clone_size: few; cdr3_nt: TGTGCCAGCAGCCCCCTGGGGGCGGAGTCCTACAATGAGCAGTTCTTC; cdr3_aa: CASSPLGAESYNEQFF
j_call: TRBJ1-5; v_call: TRBV30; d_call: TRBD1; clone_size: -; cdr3_nt: TGTGCCTGGAGGGGGACAGCCAATCAGCCCCAGCATTTT; cdr3_aa: CAWRGTANQPQHF
j_call: TRBJ2-1; v_call: TRBV11-1; d_call: TRBD1; clone_size: -; cdr3_nt: TGTGCCAGCAGCCCCCACAGGGGGCTAGGCAATGAGCAGTTCTTC; cdr3_aa: CASSPHRGLGNEQFF
j_call: TRBJ2-5; v_call: TRBV7-9; d_call: -; clone_size: few; cdr3_nt: TGTGCCAGCAGCCCACTCGGCGGGTTGGAGACCCAGTACTTC; cdr3_aa: CASSPLGGLETQYF
j_call: TRBJ2-2; v_call: TRBV5-1; d_call: TRBD2; clone_size: -; cdr3_nt: TGCGCCAGCAGCTGGGGACTAGCGGGAGGCTCCACCGGGGAGCTGTTTTTT; cdr3_aa: CASSWGLAGGSTGELFF
j_call: TRBJ1-2; v_call: TRBV18; d_call: -; clone_size: few; cdr3_nt: TGTGCCAGCTCACCTCGCCAGGATCCGTCCTATGGCTACACCTTC; cdr3_aa: CASSPRQDPSYGYTF
j_call: TRBJ2-5; v_call: TRBV19; d_call: TRBD1; clone_size: few; cdr3_nt: TGTGCCAGTAGCACAGGGGGCCAAGAGACCCAGTACTTC; cdr3_aa: CASSTGGQETQYF
j_call: TRBJ1-5; v_call: TRBV7-8; d_call: -; clone_size: -; cdr3_nt: TGTGCCAGCAGCTTGGGCCGACATAGCAATCAGCCCCAGCATTTT; cdr3_aa: CASSLGRHSNQPQHF
j_call: TRBJ2-3; v_call: TRBV30; d_call: -; clone_size: few; cdr3_nt: TGTGCCTGGAGTGGGGACTCTAGAGATTGGGCAGATACGCAGTATTTT; cdr3_aa: CAWSGDSRDWADTQYF
j_call: TRBJ1-2; v_call: TRBV19; d_call: TRBD1; clone_size: few; cdr3_nt: TGTGCCAGTAGGGTCGACAGGGTCCCCAATGGCTACACCTTC; cdr3_aa: CASRVDRVPNGYTF
j_call: TRBJ1-2; v_call: TRBV19; d_call: TRBD1; clone_size: -; cdr3_nt: TGTGCCAGTAGTATCCTACAGGGGGACTATGGCTACACCTTC; cdr3_aa: CASSILQGDYGYTF
j_call: TRBJ1-6; v_call: TRBV2; d_call: TRBD1; clone_size: -; cdr3_nt: TGTGCCAGCAGTGAAGTGCCGACAGGGGGTAATTCACCCCTCCACTTT; cdr3_aa: CASSEVPTGGNSPLHF